In its sample, the clone carrying this T cell receptor beta chain was seen many times. The sample originates from a study of T cells in Graves' hyperthyroidism and ophthalmopathy. The investigators amplified TCR beta CDR3 regions from RNA transcripts. RT-PCR in the first round (using the HTBI primer set) targeted the TCR CDR3. One entry per CDR3 protein, called by TCRdb with MiXCR from the multiplex PCR reads. The repertoire holds 250,000 to 400,000 distinct CDR3 sequences, with roughly an eighth as singletons. The CDR3 has 15 amino acids. After removal of 5 bases from V and 3 bases from J, the junction contained 5 bases not matched to a gene. Investigators excluded patients with uncontrolled infection, other autoimmune disease, pregnancy or lactation. Together with thyroid ultrasound, orbital computed tomography, serum thyroxine and TRAb, clinical symptoms were used for diagnoses.

The clonotype comes from a woman aged 40 to 50 with Graves' ophthalmopathy. The chain combines TRBV12-3 or TRBV12-4 with TRBJ2-2; 8 nucleotides agree with TRBD2. The specimen sequenced was blood. The DNA of the CDR3 is TGTGCCAGCAGTAGCGGGAGCTACGACACCGGGGAGCTGTTTTTT. Encoded protein: CASSSGSYDTGELFF.